This T cell receptor (beta chain) derives from a study of glioma-infiltrating T cells after dendritic cell vaccination. The PCR used 60 V beta and 13 J beta primers. Generated by immunoSEQ multiplex PCR, the TCRdb table keeps only in-frame clones and is missing some. The sample includes approximately 100,000 clones, approximately 81% of them seen just once. Study-wide results and limits: Complete blood and tumor specimen sets were limited to few patients. No direct clonality-survival link was found; a diverse polyclonal response may matter.

The CDR3 contains 23 residues. The ends lost 3 bases at V and 9 bases at J; junction bases unmatched: 33. Germline lookup yields CDR1 LNHDA and CDR2 SQIVND (reference sequence). In its sample, this clone was seen a few times. The antigen is unknown. The specimen comprised blood, sampled before dendritic cell vaccination. The clonotype comes from a human donor with glioblastoma. The gene calls are TRBV19 and TRBJ2-1; the match to TRBD2 covers 9 bases. The CDR3 region has the DNA TGTGCCAGTAGTATGAAGGGTGCGGGAGGGCCATTCGCCGAAAGCAGACGAGACGGTGAGCAGTTCTTC. Protein product: CASSMKGAGGPFAESRRDGEQFF.